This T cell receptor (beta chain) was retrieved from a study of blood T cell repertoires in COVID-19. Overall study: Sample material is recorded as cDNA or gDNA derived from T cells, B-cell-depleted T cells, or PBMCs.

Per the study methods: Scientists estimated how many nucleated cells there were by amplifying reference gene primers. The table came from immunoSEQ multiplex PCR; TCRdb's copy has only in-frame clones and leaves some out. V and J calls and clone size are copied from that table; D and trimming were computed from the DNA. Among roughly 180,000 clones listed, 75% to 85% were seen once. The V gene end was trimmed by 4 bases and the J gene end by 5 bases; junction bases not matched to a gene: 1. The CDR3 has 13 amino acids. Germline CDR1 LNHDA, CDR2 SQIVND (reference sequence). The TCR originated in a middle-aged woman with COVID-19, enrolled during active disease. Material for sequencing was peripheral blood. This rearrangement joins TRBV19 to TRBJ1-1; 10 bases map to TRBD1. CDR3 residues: CASSKDRGTEAFF. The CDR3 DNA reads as TGTGCCAGTAGTAAGGACAGGGGGACTGAAGCTTTCTTT.